This section outlines one TCR beta chain sequence together with its context. From germline, CDR1 is MNHEY and CDR2 SVGAGI. This CDR3 comprises 12 residues. cDNA libraries for TRB were generated by 5' RACE incorporating UMI labels. TCRdb reprocessed the 5' RACE reads, with one entry per CDR3 protein and no DNA. This sample's table has 75,000 to 95,000 distinct CDR3 sequences. The data are from a study of CXCR3-negative and CXCR3-positive naive CD8 T cells. The receptor was isolated from a human donor in good health. Some clones in this sample may be carry-over from other donors' samples. Input material: naive CXCR3- CD8+ T cells from blood. The subset here: CD45RO-CCR7+CD27+CD95- naive CD8+ T cells lacking CXCR3 (TNR3-). V is TRBV6-5 and J is TRBJ2-3; absent DNA, TCRdb's TRBD1 call cannot be checked. This CDR3 reads CASSYQGHTQYF.